The 22 T cell receptor beta chains below were found in one sample sequenced in a study of cytomegalovirus exposure and HLA in healthy donors. The PCR contained 60 Vbeta and 13 Jbeta primers. Clones were read by immunoSEQ multiplex PCR, and TCRdb kept only the in-frame ones, dropping some. The sample records roughly 200,000 clones, roughly 88% being singletons. The sequenced material came from PBMCs. All receptors come from a boy between 2 and 10 years old in good health and CMV-seronegative.

The chain uses TRBV2 and TRBJ2-7; the match to TRBD2 covers 13 bases. CDR3 length: 16 amino acids. Germline V gene lookup returns CDR1 SNHLY and CDR2 FYNNEI. The V gene end was trimmed by 11 bases and the J gene end by 0 bases; junction bases not matched to a gene: 10. CDR3 protein: CAGQSGTSGNSYEQYF. The CDR3 coding sequence is TGTGCCGGCCAATCCGGGACTAGCGGGAACTCCTACGAGCAGTACTTC.

This clone came up a few times. CDR3 loop: CASSGTGLFYGYTF. For the CDR3, the DNA is TGTGCCAGCAGTGGCACGGGACTCTTCTATGGCTACACCTTC. The chain recombines TRBV2 with TRBJ1-2; a possible D gene is TRBD1 (5 bases). Germline loops: CDR1 SNHLY, CDR2 FYNNEI. This CDR3 spans 14 amino acids. Trimming shortened V by 4 bases and J by 4 bases, and 13 bases separated the two germline ends.

The chain employs TRBV27 and TRBJ2-5; D unclear. The tail of the sequence fits TRBJ2-7 better, so the J call may be wrong. The CDR3 is 12 amino acids. Germline V gene lookup returns CDR1 MNHEY and CDR2 SMNVEV (reference sequence). Here the CDR3 reads CASGPWSYEQYF. In nucleotides, the CDR3 is TGTGCCAGCGGTCCATGGTCCTACGAGCAGTACTTC.

The rearrangement uses TRBV5-1 and TRBJ2-7; 10 bases are a match to TRBD2. The germline V gene encodes CDR1 SGHRS and CDR2 YFSETQ. The V gene end was trimmed by 2 bases and the J gene end by 4 bases; junction bases not matched to a gene: 3. The CDR3 runs to 14 residues. The CDR3 protein is CASSLGSGRYEQYF. The CDR3 nucleotides read TGCGCCAGCAGCTTAGGTAGCGGGAGGTACGAGCAGTACTTC.

This chain uses TRBV29-1 with TRBJ1-1; no definite D call. The CDR3 extends over 12 amino acids. From germline, CDR1 is SQVTM and CDR2 ANQGSEA. Trimming removed 6 bases at V and 1 base at J, with 9 bases between. CDR3 amino acids: CSVLRGNTEAFF. The CDR3 DNA reads as TGCAGCGTCTTACGGGGGAACACTGAAGCTTTCTTT.

This sequence joins TRBV29-1 and TRBJ1-2, with D possibly TRBD1 on 5 matching bases. From germline, CDR1 is SQVTM and CDR2 ANQGSEA. The CDR3 loop spans 11 amino acids. V was trimmed by 6 bases and J by 2 bases, leaving 7 bases between them. CDR3 protein: CSVEGNYGYTF. The CDR3 DNA reads as TGCAGCGTGGAGGGGAACTATGGCTACACCTTC.

The chain has TRBV7-9 and TRBJ2-1; TRBD2 matches 8 bases. CDR1 and CDR2 (germline): SEHNR, FQNEAQ (reference sequence). Germline trimming cut 4 bases from V and 12 bases from J; bases unmatched to any gene: 14. This CDR3 spans 15 amino acids. The CDR3 bases are TGTGCCAGCAGCTCTATTCCTAGCGGGCGTATCGGGCAGTTCTTC. Protein: CASSSIPSGRIGQFF.

This sequence joins TRBV15 and TRBJ2-1; TRBD2 matches at 9 bases. The length of the CDR3 is 15 residues. The germline CDR1 and CDR2 sequences are LNHNV and YYDKDF (reference sequence). The junction had 7 bases not matched to a gene; V was cut back by 1 base and J by 9 bases. As DNA, the CDR3 is TGTGCCACCAGCAGAGGAGCGGGAGGTCATAGTGAGCAGTTCTTC. Its protein is CATSRGAGGHSEQFF. Drawing the rest from reference TRBV15 and TRBJ2-1, the complete variable domain is DAMVIQNPRYQVTQFGKPVTLSCSQTLNHNVMYWYQQKSSQAPKLLFHYYDKDFNNEADTPDNFQSRRPNTSFCFLDIRSPGLGDTAMYLCATSRGAGGHSEQFFGPGTRLTVL.

The chain combines TRBV7-2 with TRBJ2-5, with a possible D match to TRBD2 (5 bases). Trimming took off 5 bases at V and 5 bases at J, with 18 bases between the two ends. The CDR3 length is 15 residues. Germline values: CDR1 SGHTA, CDR2 FQGNSA. The CDR3 nucleotides read TGTGCCAGCAGCAGGGAGTGGTCCCCCCTCGAGACCCAGTACTTC. The encoded protein is CASSREWSPLETQYF.

The chain is built from TRBV30 and TRBJ2-7; a weak D match, TRBD2 (6 bases). Germline CDR1 GTSNPN, CDR2 SVGIG (reference sequence). The V end was cut by 4 bases, the J end by 1 base, with 20 bases between. The CDR3 has 16 residues. The CDR3 region has the DNA TGTGCCTGGACCCCCGGAACGGGGGATGGGTCCTACGAGCAGTACTTC. It codes for CAWTPGTGDGSYEQYF. The full variable domain, rest sourced from reference TRBV30 and TRBJ2-7, is SQTIHQWPATLVQPVGSPLSLECTVEGTSNPNLYWYRQAAGRGLQLLFYSVGIGQISSEVPQNLSASRPQDRQFILSSKKLLLSDSGFYLCAWTPGTGDGSYEQYFGPGTRLTVT.

This chain links TRBV6-5 with TRBJ1-1; 11 bases are a match to TRBD1. This CDR3 spans 14 amino acids. Trimming removed 4 bases from V and 3 bases from J; junction bases left unmatched: 1. Germline V gene lookup returns CDR1 MNHEY and CDR2 SVGAGI. The CDR3 nucleotides are TGTGCCAGCAGTTGGGGACAGGGGGACACTGAAGCTTTCTTT. The encoded protein is CASSWGQGDTEAFF.

The chain is built from TRBV15 and TRBJ1-4, with D unclear. The V and J ends lost 6 bases and 3 bases respectively, with 14 bases between them. CDR1 and CDR2 (germline): LNHNV, YYDKDF (reference sequence). The CDR3 contains 15 residues. The CDR3 is CATRGGTGANEKLFF. The CDR3 coding sequence is TGTGCCACCAGAGGCGGCACCGGGGCTAATGAAAAACTGTTTTTT.

CDR3 sequence (DNA): TGCGCCAGCAGCCAAGAAGAGCCTAGCGGCGACCAGTTCTTC. Its translation: CASSQEEPSGDQFF. This sequence joins TRBV4-1 and TRBJ2-1; 7 nucleotides align to TRBD2. Germline assignment: CDR1 MGHRA and CDR2 YSYEKL. This CDR3 is 14 amino acids long. The V gene end was trimmed by 0 bases and the J gene end by 13 bases; junction bases not matched to a gene: 9.

This chain connects TRBV28 to TRBJ2-7; a possible D gene is TRBD1 (6 bases). Germline loops: CDR1 MDHEN, CDR2 SYDVKM. Trimming removed 6 bases from V and 6 bases from J, with 21 bases in between. This CDR3 comprises 15 residues. The CDR3 nucleotides read TGTGCCAGCAGCCCCTTGGACAGTGCACCCCGCGAGCAGTACTTC. Translation gives CASSPLDSAPREQYF.

The chain uses TRBV7-9 and TRBJ2-7; 10 nucleotides align to TRBD2. Germline CDR1 SEHNR, CDR2 FQNEAQ (reference sequence). J lost 7 bases, V lost 2 bases, and 5 bases had no gene match. The CDR3 contains 14 residues. CDR3 residues: CASSLRPSGREQYF. DNA of the CDR3: TGTGCCAGCAGCTTAAGACCTAGCGGGAGAGAGCAGTACTTC.

The rearrangement joins TRBV29-1 to TRBJ1-5; D is uncertain. With 4 bases removed from V and 4 bases from J, the gap between germline ends came to 14 bases. Germline loops: CDR1 SQVTM, CDR2 ANQGSEA. The CDR3 runs 14 residues. The CDR3 loop reads CSVVVATGNQPQHF. The CDR3 nucleotides are TGCAGCGTTGTCGTGGCGACGGGAAATCAGCCCCAGCATTTT. Combining the CDR3 with reference TRBV29-1 and TRBJ1-5 gives the whole variable domain SAVISQKPSRDICQRGTSLTIQCQVDSQVTMMFWYRQQPGQSLTLIATANQGSEATYESGFVIDKFPISRPNLTFSTLTVSNMSPEDSSIYLCSVVVATGNQPQHFGDGTRLSIL.

The J gene is TRBJ2-3, the V gene TRBV6-1, with a weak D call TRBD1 (6 bases). Trimming left V 1 base short and J 4 bases short, with 15 bases between. The CDR3 contains 16 residues. Germline values: CDR1 MNHNS, CDR2 SASEGT. The CDR3 nucleotides are TGTGCCAGCAGTGAAGTAAGCGTGGGGGCCGCAGATACGCAGTATTTT. Translating gives CASSEVSVGAADTQYF.

V usage is TRBV4-1 and J usage is TRBJ2-1; 9 bases agree with TRBD2. Germline CDR1 is MGHRA and CDR2 is YSYEKL. The CDR3 has 15 residues. The ends lost 1 base at V and 6 bases at J; junction bases unmatched: 4. The CDR3 protein is CASSQAAGGLNEQFF. In DNA, the CDR3 is TGCGCCAGCAGCCAAGCAGCGGGGGGCCTCAATGAGCAGTTCTTC.

This sequence joins TRBV4-1 and TRBJ2-7; D not certain. CDR1 and CDR2 (germline): MGHRA, YSYEKL. V was pared by 0 bases and J by 2 bases, with 11 bases between. This CDR3 is built from 15 residues. CDR3 in DNA: TGCGCCAGCAGCCAAGATCAAGGCACAGCCTACGAGCAGTACTTC. Protein product: CASSQDQGTAYEQYF.

This chain connects TRBV29-1 to TRBJ2-7; a possible D gene is TRBD1 (6 bases). Germline CDR1 and CDR2: SQVTM and ANQGSEA. V was shortened by 3 bases and J by 3 bases, with 9 bases between the two germline ends. The length of the CDR3 is 12 residues. The CDR3 nucleotides read TGCAGCGTTGAGGGGGCCCACTACGAGCAGTACTTC. Its translation is CSVEGAHYEQYF.

This clone came up a few times. The chain couples TRBV6-5 to TRBJ2-2, with D possibly TRBD1 on 5 matching bases. CDR1 and CDR2 from the germline V gene are MNHEY and SVGAGI. The ends were cut back, 6 bases at V and 2 bases at J, with 10 bases in the middle. The CDR3 has 14 amino acids. CDR3 nucleotides: TGTGCCAGCAGCCAGGACATTAACACCGGGGAGCTGTTTTTT. Translated, it gives CASSQDINTGELFF.

V usage is TRBV28 and J usage is TRBJ2-1; 7 bases fit TRBD2. The germline gives CDR1 MDHEN, CDR2 SYDVKM. V lost 3 bases and J lost 5; bases outside the gene matches: 13. The CDR3 is made up of 17 amino acids. The CDR3 sequence is CASSLDTGGSPHNEQFF. CDR3 DNA: TGTGCCAGCAGTTTGGATACGGGCGGGAGCCCCCACAATGAGCAGTTCTTC.